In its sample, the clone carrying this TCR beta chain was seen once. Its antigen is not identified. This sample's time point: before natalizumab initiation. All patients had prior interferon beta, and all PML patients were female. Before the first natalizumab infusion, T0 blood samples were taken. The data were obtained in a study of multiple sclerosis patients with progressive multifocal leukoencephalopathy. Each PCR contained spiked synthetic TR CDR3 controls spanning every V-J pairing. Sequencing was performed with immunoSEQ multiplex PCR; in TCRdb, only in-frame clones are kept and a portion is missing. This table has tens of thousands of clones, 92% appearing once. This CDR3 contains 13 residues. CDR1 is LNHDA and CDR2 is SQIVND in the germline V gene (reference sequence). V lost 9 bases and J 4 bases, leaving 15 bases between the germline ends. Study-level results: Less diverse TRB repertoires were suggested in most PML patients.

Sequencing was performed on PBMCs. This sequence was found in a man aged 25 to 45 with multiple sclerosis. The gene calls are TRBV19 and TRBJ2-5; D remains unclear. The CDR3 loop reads CASSPLHGETQYF. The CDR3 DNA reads TGTGCCAGCAGTCCCCTCCACGGAGAGACCCAGTACTTC.